A single sample is the source of the 13 T cell receptor beta chains below, sequenced in a study of early T cells in non-severe SARS-CoV-2 infection. TCRdb independently ran MiXCR on the 5' RACE reads; one entry per CDR3 protein. The sample lists roughly 100,000 distinct CDR3 sequences; 12% were seen once. The sample here was whole blood, taken at baseline. These receptors originate from an adult who was a healthcare worker with PCR-confirmed SARS-CoV-2 infection or an uninfected control (not recorded which).

This clonotype was found many times. The chain combines TRBV12-3 or TRBV12-4 with TRBJ2-3; D is undetermined. The CDR3 contains 13 residues. V lost 3 bases and J lost 4, with 8 bases in between. This CDR3 reads CASSFNRADTQYF. The CDR3 DNA follows: TGTGCCAGCAGTTTTAATAGGGCAGATACGCAGTATTTT.

The sample holds a few counts of this clonotype. This chain joins TRBV18 and TRBJ2-7; D is perhaps TRBD2 (5 bases). Trimming pared 1 base from V and 6 bases from J, leaving 10 bases between. Germline-derived CDR1 and CDR2 are KGHSH and LQKENI. CDR3 size: 13 residues. CDR3 region: CASSPLSGFEQYF. Here the CDR3 DNA reads TGTGCCAGCTCACCACTTTCGGGGTTCGAGCAGTACTTC.

V is TRBV11-1 and J is TRBJ2-7, with D hard to call. V was pared by 4 bases and J by 6 bases, with 25 bases between. CDR3 length equals 17 residues. Germline-derived CDR1 and CDR2 are SGHAT and FQDESV (reference sequence). The CDR3 DNA follows: TGTGCCAGCAGCTCCCTACGGTCCTTACCAGACTTTAGCGAGCAGTACTTC. Protein product: CASSSLRSLPDFSEQYF.

A few counts support this clonotype. This rearrangement joins TRBV20-1 to TRBJ2-2; D is tentatively TRBD1 or TRBD2 (6 bases each). The CDR3 is made up of 14 amino acids. V gave up 2 bases and J gave up 7 bases, with 14 bases separating them. Germline CDR1 is DFQATT and CDR2 is SNEGSKA (reference sequence). The CDR3 DNA reads as TGCAGTGCTAGACCCGGAGGGGGAGACGGGGAGCTGTTTTTT. Amino acids: CSARPGGGDGELFF.

The rearrangement uses TRBV6-4 and TRBJ2-1; maybe TRBD2 (5 bases). Germline V gene data show CDR1 as MRHNA and CDR2 as SNTAGT. Deletions cut 5 bases from V and 0 bases from J, with 11 bases between. CDR3 length: 15 residues. CDR3 coding DNA: TGTGCCAGCAGTACGAGGGTCGGCTCCTACAATGAGCAGTTCTTC. Translation: CASSTRVGSYNEQFF.

This clonotype has a handful of counts. This rearrangement joins TRBV12-3 or TRBV12-4 to TRBJ2-7; 8 bases are shared with TRBD2. There are 15 residues in the CDR3. V gave up 4 bases and J gave up 1 base; unmatched junction bases: 6. The CDR3 is CASSSTSGLSYEQYF. In DNA form, the CDR3 reads TGTGCCAGCAGTTCCACTAGCGGCCTATCCTACGAGCAGTACTTC.

The chain joins TRBV25-1 to TRBJ2-7; 8 bases match TRBD1. This CDR3 has 14 amino acids. Germline lookup yields CDR1 MGHDK and CDR2 SYGVNS. V dropped 2 bases and J dropped 5; count of bases not matched to a gene: 5. CDR3 sequence: CASSEPDRVHEQYF. CDR3 DNA sequence: TGTGCCAGCAGTGAACCGGACAGGGTCCACGAGCAGTACTTC.

Ten or more counts support this clonotype. This rearrangement joins TRBV6-5 to TRBJ2-3, with TRBD2 matching 8 bases. CDR3 length: 15 amino acids. CDR1 is MNHEY and CDR2 is SVGAGI in the germline V gene. V shed 2 bases, J shed 4 bases, and the junction held 5 bases outside the gene matches. The CDR3 nucleotides are TGTGCCAGCAGTTACCTCGGACTAGCAGCAGATACGCAGTATTTT. Its translation is CASSYLGLAADTQYF.

The J gene is TRBJ1-1, the V gene TRBV18, with a possible D match to TRBD1 (5 bases). Trimming stripped 3 bases from V and 4 bases from J, with 9 bases between. Germline assignment: CDR1 KGHSH and CDR2 LQKENI. The CDR3 is 13 residues long. The CDR3 DNA is TGTGCCAGCTCACCGTCAGGGACCACTGAAGCTTTCTTT. Its translation is CASSPSGTTEAFF.

The rearrangement uses TRBV7-3 and TRBJ1-1, with D perhaps matching TRBD1 (6 bases). The CDR3 loop spans 14 amino acids. The germline V gene encodes CDR1 SGHTA and CDR2 FQGTGA. V dropped 8 bases and J dropped 0 bases, with 13 bases sitting between them. The CDR3 protein is CASRRGPVNTEAFF. In DNA, the CDR3 is TGTGCCAGCCGGCGGGGGCCCGTGAACACTGAAGCTTTCTTT. Combining the CDR3 with reference TRBV7-3 and TRBJ1-1 gives the whole variable domain GAGVSQTPSNKVTEKGKYVELRCDPISGHTALYWYRQSLGQGPEFLIYFQGTGAADDSGLPNDRFFAVRPEGSVSTLKIQRTERGDSAVYLCASRRGPVNTEAFFGQGTRLTVV.

In its sample, this clonotype was seen many times. The chain carries TRBV28 and TRBJ2-5; D is perhaps TRBD1 (5 bases). Trimming left V 2 bases short and J 3 bases short, with 7 bases between. Germline values: CDR1 MDHEN, CDR2 SYDVKM. This CDR3 has 13 residues. The CDR3 region has the DNA TGTGCCAGCAGTTTAGACAGTGAAGAGACCCAGTACTTC. Translating it yields CASSLDSEETQYF.

This clonotype was seen many times. The rearrangement uses TRBV7-9 and TRBJ2-7, with 9 bases lining up with TRBD1. CDR1 SEHNR and CDR2 FQNEAQ come from the germline V gene (reference sequence). The CDR3 is made up of 19 amino acids. The V segment lost 5 bases and the J segment 3 bases; nucleotides outside the gene matches: 20. In DNA form, the CDR3 reads TGTGCCAGCAGCACGAATAACCCCTCCGGGACAGGGCGCCTCTACGAGCAGTACTTC. Its translation: CASSTNNPSGTGRLYEQYF.

The V gene is TRBV11-2, the J gene TRBJ2-7; D call uncertain. This CDR3 is 13 amino acids long. Between the trimmed V and J ends, which lost 6 bases and 3 bases, there was a span of 12 bases. In germline, CDR1 is SGHAT, CDR2 FQNNGV. The CDR3, as DNA: TGTGCCAGCAGTTGGGCACCATACTACGAGCAGTACTTC. The encoded protein is CASSWAPYYEQYF.